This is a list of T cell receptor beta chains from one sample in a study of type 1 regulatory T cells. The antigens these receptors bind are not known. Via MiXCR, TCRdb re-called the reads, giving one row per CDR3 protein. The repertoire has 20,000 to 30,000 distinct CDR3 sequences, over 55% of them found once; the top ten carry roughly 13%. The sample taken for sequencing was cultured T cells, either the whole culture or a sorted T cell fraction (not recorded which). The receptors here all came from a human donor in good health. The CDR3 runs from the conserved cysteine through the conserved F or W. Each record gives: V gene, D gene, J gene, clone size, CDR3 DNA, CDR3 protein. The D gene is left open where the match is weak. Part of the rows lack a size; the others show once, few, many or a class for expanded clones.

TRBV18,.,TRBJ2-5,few,TGTGCCAGCTCACTGCCGGGACACATGTACCAAGAGACCCAGTACTTC,CASSLPGHMYQETQYF
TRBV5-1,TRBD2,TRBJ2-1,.,TGCGCCAGCAGCGAGACGGGGGGGGCTCCTTACAATGAGCAGTTCTTC,CASSETGGAPYNEQFF
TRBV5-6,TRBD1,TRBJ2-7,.,TGTGCCAGCAGCCGCGCCCGGGACAGGGGGCGATTTTACGAGCAGTACTTC,CASSRARDRGRFYEQYF
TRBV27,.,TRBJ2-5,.,TGTGCCAGCAGCTTCTACTTGTCCCTTACCGCCCGGGAGACCCAGTACTTC,CASSFYLSLTARETQYF
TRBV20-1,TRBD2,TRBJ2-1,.,TGCAGTGCTAGAAAACACTCGGGGGGGCGCTCCTACAATGAGCAGTTCTTC,CSARKHSGGRSYNEQFF
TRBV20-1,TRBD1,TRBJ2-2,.,TGCAGTGCCCGGACAGGGAACACCGGGGAGCTGTTTTTT,CSARTGNTGELFF
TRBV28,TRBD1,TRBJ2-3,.,TGTGCCAGCAGTTCGACCTCTGGACAGGGGACAGATACGCAGTATTTT,CASSSTSGQGTDTQYF
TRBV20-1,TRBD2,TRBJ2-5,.,TGCAGTGCCAGCGGGGGGGCGAGTGAGACCCAGTACTTC,CSASGGASETQYF
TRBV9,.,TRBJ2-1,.,TGTGCCAGCAGCGTAGAGGGAAGCGGCGGGGGCAATTACAATGAGCAGTTCTTC,CASSVEGSGGGNYNEQFF
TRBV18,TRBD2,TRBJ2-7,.,TGTGCCAGCTCACAAGCCGGGACTAGGACGGAGCAGTACTTC,CASSQAGTRTEQYF
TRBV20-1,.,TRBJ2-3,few,TGCACCGGCGGGCCGGCCGGCACGCAGTATTTT,CTGGPAGTQYF
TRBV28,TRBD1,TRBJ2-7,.,TGTGCCAGCAGGTCCGACAGGGGGAGGTACGAGCAGTACTTC,CASRSDRGRYEQYF
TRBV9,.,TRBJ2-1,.,TGTACCAGCAGCCTGAATTGGGGGGAGTACAATGAGCAGTTCTTC,CTSSLNWGEYNEQFF
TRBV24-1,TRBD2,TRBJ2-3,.,TGTGCCACCAGTCTCAGCGGGGTAGATACGCAGTATTTT,CATSLSGVDTQYF
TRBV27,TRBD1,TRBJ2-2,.,TGTGCCAGCAGCTCCGGGACAGGTGTGGCCGGGGAGCTGTTTTTT,CASSSGTGVAGELFF
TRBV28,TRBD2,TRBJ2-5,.,TGTGCCAGCAGTTCCGGCGGGGCGGGGGGGCTGGAGACCCAGTACTTC,CASSSGGAGGLETQYF
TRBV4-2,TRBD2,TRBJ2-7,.,TGTGCCAGCAGCCAAGATTTACTAGCGGGGGGCCCTACCCATCACGAGCAGTACTTC,CASSQDLLAGGPTHHEQYF
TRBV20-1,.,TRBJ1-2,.,TGCAGTGTTTCGATGGGGGACTATGGCTACACCTTC,CSVSMGDYGYTF
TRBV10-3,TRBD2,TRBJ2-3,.,TGTGCCATCAGTGAGGGGGGACTACGCACAGATACGCAGTATTTT,CAISEGGLRTDTQYF
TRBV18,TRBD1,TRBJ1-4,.,TGTGCCAGCAACAGGGGTTATAATGAAAAACTGTTTTTT,CASNRGYNEKLFF
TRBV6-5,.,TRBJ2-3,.,TGTGCCAGCAAGCCGCGCCGCACAGATACGCAGTATTTT,CASKPRRTDTQYF
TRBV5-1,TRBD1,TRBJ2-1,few,TGCGCCAGCAGCATGGGACAGGGGGTAAATGAGCAGTTCTTC,CASSMGQGVNEQFF
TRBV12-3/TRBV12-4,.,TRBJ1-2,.,TGTGCCAGCAGTCCTCGGGGGAGAAACTATGGCTACACCTTC,CASSPRGRNYGYTF
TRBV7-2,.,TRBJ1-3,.,TGTGCCAGCAGCTGGGGTGGGGACTCTGGAAACACCATATATTTT,CASSWGGDSGNTIYF
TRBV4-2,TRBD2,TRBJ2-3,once,TGTGCCAGCAGCCGGCGATTACTAGCGGCTAGTACAGATACGCAGTATTTT,CASSRRLLAASTDTQYF
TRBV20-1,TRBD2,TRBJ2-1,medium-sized,TGCAGTGCCGGAAGGAGCGGGGGGGGTGATGAGCAGTTCTTC,CSAGRSGGGDEQFF
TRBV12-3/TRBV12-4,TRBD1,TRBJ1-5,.,TGTGCCAGCAGTTCCCCCCGGGACAGGGTTTATAGCAATCAGCCCCAGCATTTT,CASSSPRDRVYSNQPQHF
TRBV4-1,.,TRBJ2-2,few,TGCGCCAGCAGCCAAGAAAGAGTCAACGCCGGGGAGCTGTTTTTT,CASSQERVNAGELFF
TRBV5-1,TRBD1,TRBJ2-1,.,TGCGCCAGCAGCTTGCCACAGACAGGGTCCAGCAGGGGTAGCTACAATGAGCAGTTCTTC,CASSLPQTGSSRGSYNEQFF
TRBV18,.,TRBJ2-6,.,TGTGCCAGCTCACCCCCAAGGGGGGGGGCCAACGTCCTGACTTTC,CASSPPRGGANVLTF
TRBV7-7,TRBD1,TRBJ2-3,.,TGTGCTAGCAGTCCAGGGGGCCTTCGGGCTACGCAGTATTTT,CASSPGGLRATQYF
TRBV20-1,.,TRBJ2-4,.,TGCAGTGCTAGGGATACTACGGCAAACATTCAGTACTTC,CSARDTTANIQYF
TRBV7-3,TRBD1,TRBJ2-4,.,TGTGCCAGCAGCTTAGGCACAGGGGTTCGATTAGCCAAAAACATTCAGTACTTC,CASSLGTGVRLAKNIQYF
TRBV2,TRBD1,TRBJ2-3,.,TGTGCCAGCAGGATCTGGGGACAGGGTAGCACAGATACGCAGTATTTT,CASRIWGQGSTDTQYF
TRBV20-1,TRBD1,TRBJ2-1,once,TGCAGTGCTGACGGGGGAGGGGACAGGGGGCGGAATGAGCAGTTCTTC,CSADGGGDRGRNEQFF
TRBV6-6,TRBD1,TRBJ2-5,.,TGTGCCAGCAGTCCCCGGGACAGGGGGGGTCATGAGCAGTACTTC,CASSPRDRGGHEQYF
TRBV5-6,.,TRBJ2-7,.,TGTGCCAGCAGCCTCCAATGGCGGCGCTACGAGCAGTACTTC,CASSLQWRRYEQYF
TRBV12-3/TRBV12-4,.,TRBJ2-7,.,TGTGCCAGCAGCCCGACTAGAACCTACGAGCAGTACTTC,CASSPTRTYEQYF
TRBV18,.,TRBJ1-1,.,TGTGCCAGCTCACCACAGGGGAACACTGAAGCTTTCTTT,CASSPQGNTEAFF
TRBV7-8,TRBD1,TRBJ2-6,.,TGTGCCAGCAGCTTAAGGGACAGGGTCTCTGGGGCCAACGTCCTGACTTTC,CASSLRDRVSGANVLTF
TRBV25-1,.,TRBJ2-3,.,TGTGCCAGTCAATACCGGGTTTTCACAGATACGCAGTATTTT,CASQYRVFTDTQYF